This T cell receptor (beta chain) was captured by sequencing in a study of blood T cell repertoires in COVID-19. The repertoire was sequenced with immunoSEQ multiplex PCR; TCRdb's copy has only in-frame clones and lacks some. Counted here are under 250,000 clones, roughly four fifths occurring once; the ten biggest clones make up approximately 4.4%. CDR1 is LNHDA, CDR2 SQIVND, per germline (reference sequence). Trimming left V 2 bases short and J 9 bases short, with 17 bases between. The CDR3 sequence is 15 residues long. Input material: peripheral blood. The chain couples TRBV19 to TRBJ2-1; a possible D gene is TRBD2 (5 bases). The TCR sequence derives from a middle-aged man with active or convalescent COVID-19. Here the CDR3 reads CASSIPRGSWGEQFF. The DNA for the CDR3 is TGTGCCAGTAGTATACCACGAGGGTCCTGGGGTGAGCAGTTCTTC.